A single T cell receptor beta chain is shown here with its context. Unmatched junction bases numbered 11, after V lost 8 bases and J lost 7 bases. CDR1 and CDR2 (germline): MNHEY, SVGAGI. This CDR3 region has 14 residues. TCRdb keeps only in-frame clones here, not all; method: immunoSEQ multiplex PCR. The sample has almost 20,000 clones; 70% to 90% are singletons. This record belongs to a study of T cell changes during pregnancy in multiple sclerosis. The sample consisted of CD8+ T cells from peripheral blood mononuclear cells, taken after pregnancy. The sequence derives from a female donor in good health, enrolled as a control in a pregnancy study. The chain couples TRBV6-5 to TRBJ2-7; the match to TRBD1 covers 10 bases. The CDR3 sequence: CASSGGQGKREQYF. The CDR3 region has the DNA TGTGCCAGCTCGGGGGGACAGGGGAAGAGGGAGCAGTACTTC.